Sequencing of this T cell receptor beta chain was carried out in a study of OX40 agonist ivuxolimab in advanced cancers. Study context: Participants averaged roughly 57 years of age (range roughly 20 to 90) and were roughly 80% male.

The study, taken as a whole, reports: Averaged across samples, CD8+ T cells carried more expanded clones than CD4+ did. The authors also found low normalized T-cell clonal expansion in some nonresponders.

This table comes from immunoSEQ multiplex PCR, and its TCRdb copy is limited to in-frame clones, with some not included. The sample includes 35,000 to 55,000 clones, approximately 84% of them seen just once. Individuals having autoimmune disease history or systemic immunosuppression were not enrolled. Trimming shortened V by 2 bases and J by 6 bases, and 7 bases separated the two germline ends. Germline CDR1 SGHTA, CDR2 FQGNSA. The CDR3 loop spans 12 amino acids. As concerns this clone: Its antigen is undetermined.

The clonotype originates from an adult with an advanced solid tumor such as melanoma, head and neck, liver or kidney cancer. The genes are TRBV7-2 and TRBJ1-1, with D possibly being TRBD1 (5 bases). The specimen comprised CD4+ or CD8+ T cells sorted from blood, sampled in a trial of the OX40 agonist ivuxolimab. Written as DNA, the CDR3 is TGTGCCAGCAGCTTATGGGACGCTGAAGCTTTCTTT. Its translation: CASSLWDAEAFF.